Below are 13 T cell receptor beta chains sequenced from a single sample in a study of cytomegalovirus exposure and HLA in healthy donors. Sequencing used immunoSEQ multiplex PCR; TCRdb keeps in-frame clones, though not all of them. Of over 250,000 clones listed, around 90% are singletons. Sequenced input: PBMCs. Every receptor here comes from a woman in her 30s in good health and CMV-seropositive.

The chain is built from TRBV10-3 and TRBJ2-1, with 7 bases lining up with TRBD2. CDR1 is ENHRY and CDR2 is SYGVKD in the germline V gene. After removal of 0 bases from V and 9 bases from J, the junction contained 5 bases not matched to a gene. CDR3 length equals 14 residues. CDR3 in amino acids: CAISESGRESEQFF. CDR3 DNA: TGTGCCATCAGTGAGTCAGGGCGGGAGAGTGAGCAGTTCTTC.

The V gene is TRBV6-5, the J gene TRBJ2-5; D gene unclear. This CDR3 has 14 amino acids. Per the germline V gene, CDR1 is MNHEY and CDR2 is SVGAGI. V lost 8 bases, J lost 1 base, and 14 bases lay in between. The CDR3 is CASEVVQIQETQYF. The DNA for the CDR3 is TGTGCCAGCGAGGTTGTCCAAATCCAAGAGACCCAGTACTTC.

The chain is built from TRBV4-3 and TRBJ1-4, with TRBD1 identical over 10 bases. V was pared by 2 bases and J by 8 bases, with 8 bases of the junction left unmatched. CDR1 and CDR2 from the germline V gene are LGHNA and YSLEER. The length of the CDR3 is 16 residues. For the CDR3, the DNA is TGCGCCAGCAGCCAATCTGGGACAGGGGTGGGGGAAAAACTGTTTTTT. Residues: CASSQSGTGVGEKLFF.

This chain joins TRBV7-2 and TRBJ2-7; D unclear. Germline V lookup: CDR1 SGHTA, CDR2 FQGNSA. Trimming took off 3 bases at V and 2 bases at J, with 5 bases between the two ends. The CDR3 runs to 12 residues. The DNA of the CDR3 is TGTGCCAGCAGCTTCGGTACCTACGAGCAGTACTTC. It translates to CASSFGTYEQYF.

The table lists this clone with a count of one. The V gene is TRBV27, the J gene TRBJ2-1; D remains ambiguous. CDR3 size: 11 residues. In germline, CDR1 is MNHEY, CDR2 SMNVEV (reference sequence). With 8 bases removed from V and 3 bases from J, the gap between germline ends came to 5 bases. The CDR3 protein is CASADYNEQFF. Written as DNA, the CDR3 is TGTGCCAGCGCCGACTACAATGAGCAGTTCTTC.

The genes are TRBV27 and TRBJ2-7; the match to TRBD2 covers 7 bases. Germline lookup yields CDR1 MNHEY and CDR2 SMNVEV (reference sequence). The trim removed 2 bases at V and 3 bases at J, leaving 4 bases unmatched. This CDR3 region has 14 residues. CDR3 loop: CASSLGDYLYEQYF. The CDR3 region has the DNA TGTGCCAGCAGTTTAGGGGACTACCTCTACGAGCAGTACTTC.

J is TRBJ2-7 and V is TRBV6-5, with 9 bases lining up with TRBD1. The junction had 8 bases not matched to a gene; V was cut back by 5 bases and J by 3 bases. This CDR3 is built from 15 residues. Germline loops: CDR1 MNHEY, CDR2 SVGAGI. The CDR3 loop is CASSAGQGDYYEQYF. Written as DNA, the CDR3 is TGTGCCAGCAGTGCGGGACAGGGAGACTACTACGAGCAGTACTTC.

The chain links TRBV6-4 to TRBJ1-2; D gene uncertain. V was shortened by 6 bases and J by 2 bases, with 16 bases between the two germline ends. Germline V CDR1 and CDR2: MRHNA, SNTAGT. CDR3 length: 15 amino acids. In DNA, the CDR3 is TGTGCCAGCAGCCTCGGTGCGGATCCGAACTATGGCTACACCTTC. Its protein is CASSLGADPNYGYTF.

V is TRBV7-2 and J is TRBJ2-3; D is unresolved. The V and J ends lost 5 bases and 1 base respectively, with 7 bases between them. The CDR3 loop spans 13 amino acids. Germline V gene lookup returns CDR1 SGHTA and CDR2 FQGNSA. The CDR3 protein is CASSPVGTDTQYF. CDR3 DNA sequence: TGTGCCAGCAGCCCCGTGGGCACAGATACGCAGTATTTT. Using reference TRBV7-2 and TRBJ2-3 for the parts outside the CDR3, the full variable domain is GAGVSQSPSNKVTEKGKDVELRCDPISGHTALYWYRQSLGQGLEFLIYFQGNSAPDKSGLPSDRFSAERTGGSVSTLTIQRTQQEDSAVYLCASSPVGTDTQYFGPGTRLTVL.

The chain has TRBV9 and TRBJ2-3; 11 nucleotides agree with TRBD2. Germline CDR1 SGDLS, CDR2 YYNGEE. The V gene end was trimmed by 4 bases and the J gene end by 3 bases; junction bases not matched to a gene: 7. The CDR3 loop spans 16 amino acids. The CDR3 DNA is TGTGCCAGCAGCCTCGCTAGCGGGAGGTGGACAGATACGCAGTATTTT. Residues: CASSLASGRWTDTQYF.

The gene calls are TRBV4-3 and TRBJ2-2; a weak D match, TRBD2 (6 bases). The germline V gene has CDR1 LGHNA and CDR2 YSLEER. This CDR3 comprises 17 residues. V shed 5 bases and J shed 1 base, with 17 bases lying between them. CDR3 region: CASSTLGAGGNTGELFF. As DNA, the CDR3 is TGCGCCAGCAGCACCCTTGGGGCCGGGGGGAACACCGGGGAGCTGTTTTTT.

This clone was picked up one time. A read error may be the cause here, since a much bigger clone is one base away. The chain has TRBV27 and TRBJ2-2; D ambiguous. V gave up 4 bases and J gave up 0 bases, with 3 bases separating them. CDR3 length: 13 amino acids. Germline V gene lookup returns CDR1 MNHEY and CDR2 SMNVEV (reference sequence). The CDR3 DNA reads as TGTGCCAGCAGTTACTCGAACACCGGGGAGCTGTTTTTT. Its translation is CASSYSNTGELFF.

The rearrangement joins TRBV7-2 to TRBJ2-7; unclear D gene. V was shortened by 3 bases and J by 3 bases, with 15 bases between the two germline ends. CDR1 SGHTA and CDR2 FQGNSA come from the germline V gene. This CDR3 comprises 15 residues. The CDR3: CASSFEYNAFYEQYF. The CDR3 bases are TGTGCCAGCAGCTTTGAGTACAACGCCTTCTACGAGCAGTACTTC.